The 24 T cell receptor beta chains below all came from one sample that was sequenced in a study of shared T cell receptors in the human thymus. Clones were sequenced by immunoSEQ multiplex PCR, and TCRdb holds only the in-frame ones, with some missing. The sample has 65,000 to 70,000 clones; nearly 95% are singletons. The sample consisted of thymocytes. These receptors were obtained from a human donor.

This clone was recorded only once. The gene calls are TRBV2 and TRBJ2-4; 7 bases align to TRBD1. The CDR3 spans 20 residues. V dropped 2 bases and J dropped 0; count of bases not matched to a gene: 16. The germline CDR1 and CDR2 sequences are SNHLY and FYNNEI. CDR3 amino acids: CASSELGQLPLVLAKNIQYF. In DNA, the CDR3 is TGTGCCAGCAGTGAACTGGGACAGCTTCCCCTGGTCCTAGCCAAAAACATTCAGTACTTC.

The chain is built from TRBV19 and TRBJ2-7; D possibly corresponds to TRBD1 (6 bases). With 4 bases removed from V and 3 bases from J, the gap between germline ends came to 16 bases. The CDR3 covers 15 residues. Germline V lookup: CDR1 LNHDA, CDR2 SQIVND (reference sequence). CDR3 region: CASSTGQRSLYEQYF. In nucleotides, the CDR3 is TGTGCCAGTAGTACCGGACAGCGATCCCTCTACGAGCAGTACTTC.

The chain has TRBV5-6 and TRBJ1-3; D is perhaps TRBD1 (6 bases). Per the germline V gene, CDR1 is SGHDT and CDR2 is YYEEEE. The length of the CDR3 is 18 residues. Trimming pared 10 bases from V and 1 base from J, leaving 27 bases between. The CDR3 is CAEPAGLSPGTSGNTIYF. DNA of the CDR3: TGTGCCGAGCCAGCAGGGCTTAGTCCCGGGACATCTGGAAACACCATATATTTT.

The chain joins TRBV7-2 to TRBJ1-1; 12 bases match TRBD1. Germline CDR1 SGHTA, CDR2 FQGNSA. V lost 1 base to trimming and J lost 3 bases; unmatched junction nucleotides: 9. The CDR3 loop spans 18 amino acids. Here the CDR3 reads CASSLGGLGQGADTEAFF. Written as DNA, the CDR3 is TGTGCCAGCAGCTTAGGAGGCTTGGGACAGGGGGCTGACACTGAAGCTTTCTTT.

Only a few counts were recorded for this clone. The rearrangement uses TRBV30 and TRBJ1-2; no clear D gene. This CDR3 contains 16 residues. V was cut by 2 bases and J by 0 bases, with 16 bases left in between. Germline loops: CDR1 GTSNPN, CDR2 SVGIG (reference sequence). The CDR3 protein is CAWSLRSHGTNYGYTF. The CDR3 nucleotides read TGTGCCTGGAGTTTACGGAGCCATGGGACTAACTATGGCTACACCTTC.

This clone was observed a handful of times. The chain is built from TRBV7-9 and TRBJ1-6; D ambiguous. Per germline, CDR1 SEHNR and CDR2 FQNEAQ (reference sequence). V lost 0 bases to trimming and J lost 7 bases, with 10 bases between them. The CDR3 loop spans 15 amino acids. CDR3: CASSLALDGNSPLHF. As DNA, the CDR3 is TGTGCCAGCAGCTTAGCGTTAGACGGGAATTCACCCCTCCACTTT.

The chain combines TRBV28 with TRBJ1-6, with a weak D call TRBD1 (5 bases). Trimming took off 7 bases at V and 5 bases at J, with 15 bases between the two ends. Germline CDR1 reads MDHEN; CDR2 reads SYDVKM. There are 15 residues in the CDR3. DNA for the CDR3: TGTGCCAGCATGATCAGCGGGGGAAATAATTCACCCCTCCACTTT. Residues: CASMISGGNNSPLHF.

The V gene is TRBV9, the J gene TRBJ1-3, with D hard to call. Trimming left V 0 bases short and J 0 bases short, with 13 bases between. CDR1 and CDR2 from the germline V gene are SGDLS and YYNGEE. The CDR3 is made up of 17 amino acids. The CDR3 DNA is TGTGCCAGCAGCGTAGGGGTGGCATACTCCTCTGGAAACACCATATATTTT. Translating it yields CASSVGVAYSSGNTIYF.

The chain combines TRBV6-1 with TRBJ2-7, with 9 positions matching TRBD2. There are 15 residues in the CDR3. Germline V gene data show CDR1 as MNHNS and CDR2 as SASEGT. After removal of 5 bases from V and 0 bases from J, the junction contained 5 bases not matched to a gene. Here the CDR3 reads CASSFSGGSSYEQYF. The DNA of the CDR3 is TGTGCCAGCAGTTTCAGCGGGGGGAGCTCCTACGAGCAGTACTTC.

V is TRBV5-4 and J is TRBJ2-1; TRBD2 is a possible D gene (5 bases). The CDR3 has 15 amino acids. Looked up from germline, CDR1 is SGHNT and CDR2 is YYREEE (reference sequence). The V and J ends lost 3 bases and 9 bases respectively, with 19 bases between them. CDR3: CASSSQRTPYGEQFF. DNA for the CDR3: TGTGCCAGCAGCTCTCAGCGGACCCCATACGGTGAGCAGTTCTTC.

Concerning this clone: This likely comes from a read error, as the CDR3 has no conserved phenylalanine or tryptophan at its end. The rearrangement joins TRBV7-9 to TRBJ1-1; a weak D match, TRBD1 (5 bases). V was pared by 5 bases and J by 1 base, with 14 bases between. CDR1 is SEHNR, CDR2 FQNEAQ, per germline (reference sequence). The CDR3 consists of 15 residues. The CDR3 protein is CASSPLGAGNTEAFL. CDR3 sequence (DNA): TGTGCCAGCAGCCCACTTGGGGCAGGGAACACTGAAGCTTTCCTT.

This chain uses TRBV2 with TRBJ2-7; weak D call: TRBD2 (5 bases). The CDR3 has 15 amino acids. Deletions cut 6 bases from V and 2 bases from J, with 17 bases between. In germline, CDR1 is SNHLY, CDR2 FYNNEI. The CDR3 here is CASSPLGLHTYEQYF. CDR3 bases: TGTGCCAGCAGCCCCTTAGGACTCCATACCTACGAGCAGTACTTC.

The chain carries TRBV25-1 and TRBJ2-7; D is possibly TRBD2 (6 bases). CDR1 MGHDK and CDR2 SYGVNS come from the germline V gene. The CDR3 runs to 17 residues. The V and J ends lost 4 bases and 3 bases respectively, with 22 bases between them. CDR3 loop: CASSASREMGLIYEQYF. The DNA of the CDR3 is TGTGCCAGCAGTGCCAGCAGGGAAATGGGACTGATCTACGAGCAGTACTTC.

The chain has TRBV29-1 and TRBJ2-7, with 7 bases aligning to TRBD2. The CDR3 is 14 residues long. CDR1 and CDR2 (germline): SQVTM, ANQGSEA. Losses at the gene ends were 6 bases for V and 2 bases for J; bases not matched to a gene: 10. CDR3 sequence: CSVLGRAGTYEQYF. In DNA form, the CDR3 reads TGCAGCGTCCTAGGGAGGGCAGGGACCTACGAGCAGTACTTC.

The genes are TRBV19 and TRBJ1-2; D is unresolved. The germline gives CDR1 LNHDA, CDR2 SQIVND (reference sequence). The length of the CDR3 is 14 residues. V lost 2 bases to trimming and J lost 1 base, with 8 bases between them. The DNA of the CDR3 is TGTGCCAGTAGTATAACAATGGGTAACTATGGCTACACCTTC. This translates into CASSITMGNYGYTF.

The chain has TRBV7-6 and TRBJ2-5, with 7 positions matching TRBD1. Per the germline V gene, CDR1 is SGHVS and CDR2 is FNYEAQ. Losses at the gene ends were 2 bases for V and 2 bases for J; bases not matched to a gene: 2. This CDR3 region has 14 residues. CDR3 protein: CASSLRDRQETQYF. The CDR3 nucleotides are TGTGCCAGCAGCTTAAGGGACAGACAAGAGACCCAGTACTTC.

Here the CDR3 DNA reads TGTGCCAGCAGCCCAACGGGACAATCTCACGAGCAGTACTTC. It translates to CASSPTGQSHEQYF. V gene TRBV9 combines with J gene TRBJ2-7; possibly TRBD1 for D (6 bases). The germline CDR1 and CDR2 sequences are SGDLS and YYNGEE. The germline V and J ends were trimmed by 4 bases and 5 bases, with 16 bases remaining between them. The CDR3 totals 14 residues.

The rearrangement uses TRBV6-7 and TRBJ2-7; D assignment may be TRBD1 or TRBD2 (5 bases each). TRBV6-7 is known as an ORF, though its function is uncertain. V lost 5 bases to trimming and J lost 5 bases, with 13 bases between them. The CDR3 extends over 13 amino acids. CDR3 loop: CASSRSGAHEQYF. For the CDR3, the DNA is TGTGCCAGCAGTAGATCCGGGGCCCACGAGCAGTACTTC.

The rearrangement uses TRBV19 and TRBJ1-5, with TRBD1 as a possible D gene (5 bases). Trimming stripped 9 bases from V and 4 bases from J, with 22 bases between. The CDR3 contains 16 residues. Germline CDR1 LNHDA, CDR2 SQIVND (reference sequence). CDR3 amino acids: CASSPRGRGVNQPQHF. The CDR3 region has the DNA TGTGCCAGCTCACCGCGCGGGAGAGGGGTGAATCAGCCCCAGCATTTT.

The chain links TRBV15 to TRBJ1-1; D remains ambiguous. V was shortened by 0 bases and J by 7 bases, with 12 bases between the two germline ends. Germline V gene data show CDR1 as LNHNV and CDR2 as YYDKDF (reference sequence). The CDR3 runs to 14 residues. In DNA, the CDR3 is TGTGCCACCAGCAGAGAAGGTTCCTGGGATGAAGCTTTCTTT. This codes for CATSREGSWDEAFF.

J is TRBJ1-1 and V is TRBV4-1, with D possibly matching TRBD1 (6 bases). Germline V gene sequence: CDR1 MGHRA, CDR2 YSYEKL. This CDR3 region has 16 residues. V lost 2 bases to trimming and J lost 4 bases, with 17 bases between them. The CDR3 spells CASSQPVSGGFTEAFF. The CDR3 region has the DNA TGCGCCAGCAGCCAACCCGTGTCCGGGGGCTTCACTGAAGCTTTCTTT.

The rearrangement links TRBV5-6 to TRBJ1-1; D is perhaps TRBD1 (5 bases). The length of the CDR3 is 15 residues. CDR1 SGHDT and CDR2 YYEEEE come from the germline V gene. The V gene lost 0 bases and the J gene lost 2 bases, with 11 bases spanning the gap. The CDR3 nucleotides read TGTGCCAGCAGCTTGGTGAGGGGTCCAAACACTGAAGCTTTCTTT. Protein product: CASSLVRGPNTEAFF.

The CDR3: CASSFSPQGALTGELFF. The CDR3 DNA reads TGTGCCAGCAGCTTTTCCCCCCAGGGGGCGCTTACCGGGGAGCTGTTTTTT. The chain couples TRBV11-2 to TRBJ2-2, with 8 bases matching TRBD1. Per the germline V gene, CDR1 is SGHAT and CDR2 is FQNNGV. The CDR3 has 17 residues. Unmatched junction bases numbered 11, after V lost 3 bases and J lost 5 bases.

This clone was observed a handful of times. The chain recombines TRBV7-6 with TRBJ2-3, with 9 bases identical to TRBD2. CDR3 length: 17 amino acids. Germline CDR1 is SGHVS and CDR2 is FNYEAQ. V shed 3 bases and J 1 base; nucleotides not matched to a gene: 8. The CDR3, as DNA: TGTGCCAGCAGCTTTGGGGCGGGGGGGCCCTGCACAGATACGCAGTATTTT. Its protein product is CASSFGAGGPCTDTQYF.